Below, one TCR beta chain is given with its context. These data belong to a study of blood T cell repertoires in COVID-19. At the level of the study: From T cells, B-cell-depleted T cells, or PBMCs came the material, which was cDNA or gDNA.

Germline V lookup: CDR1 SGHKS, CDR2 YYEKEE (reference sequence). V was cut by 0 bases and J by 9 bases, with 12 bases left in between. The CDR3 spans 14 residues. TCRdb's copy holds only in-frame clones and misses some; the assay was immunoSEQ multiplex PCR. The sample has a few hundred thousand clones, approximately 86% seen once. This rearrangement joins TRBV5-5 to TRBJ2-2, with D tentatively TRBD1 (5 bases). The receptor was isolated from a man in his sixties with acute or convalescent COVID-19. The sequenced sample consisted of peripheral blood. Written as DNA, the CDR3 is TGTGCCAGCAGCTTGGCAGGGTCGGGCCGGGAGCTGTTTTTT. Amino acid sequence: CASSLAGSGRELFF.